Shown below are 27 T cell receptor beta chains from a single sample sequenced in a study of identical twins. Each CDR3 protein gets one entry after TCRdb re-called the 5' RACE reads with MiXCR. The sample contains 690,000 or so distinct CDR3 sequences, 8.5% to 9% of which appear only once. This same sample was also part of a study on yellow fever vaccine responses in identical twins.

What was sequenced was PBMCs. The receptor set was obtained from a woman in her late teens or twenties in good health.

V usage is TRBV7-2 and J usage is TRBJ2-5, with D unresolved. The V end was cut by 2 bases, the J end by 3 bases, with 10 bases between. This CDR3 has 14 amino acids. The V gene's germline CDR1 is SGHTA and CDR2 FQGNSA. The CDR3 region has the DNA TGTGCCAGCAGCTTAATGATTGGAAAAGAGACCCAGTACTTC. Translating gives CASSLMIGKETQYF.

V usage is TRBV7-6 and J usage is TRBJ2-2; D might be TRBD1 (6 bases). V shed 1 base and J shed 3 bases, with 18 bases lying between them. The CDR3 extends over 18 amino acids. Germline assignment: CDR1 SGHVS and CDR2 FNYEAQ. The CDR3 is CASSLDPQGRGDTGELFF. CDR3 nucleotide sequence: TGTGCCAGCAGCTTAGACCCCCAGGGGCGCGGTGACACCGGGGAGCTGTTTTTT.

Only a few counts were recorded for this clonotype. The chain employs TRBV5-6 and TRBJ2-3; D unclear. The CDR3 is 15 amino acids. The V gene's germline CDR1 is SGHDT and CDR2 YYEEEE. The germline V and J ends were trimmed by 0 bases and 2 bases, with 10 bases remaining between them. CDR3 residues: CASSLASQITDTQYF. The CDR3 DNA sequence: TGTGCCAGCAGCTTGGCCTCTCAGATCACAGATACGCAGTATTTT.

This clonotype appeared a few times. The V and J genes are TRBV27 and TRBJ2-3, with D unclear. This CDR3 contains 12 residues. The V end lost 6 bases, the J end lost 4 bases, and 8 bases lay between the germline ends. Germline V gene lookup returns CDR1 MNHEY and CDR2 SMNVEV (reference sequence). The CDR3 sequence: CASSHLSDTQYF. CDR3 bases: TGTGCCAGCAGCCACCTTTCAGATACGCAGTATTTT.

This clonotype showed up many times. The chain employs TRBV12-3 or TRBV12-4 and TRBJ2-7; 10 nucleotides agree with TRBD2. The length of the CDR3 is 14 residues. Trimming at V came to 8 bases and at J to 7 bases, leaving 11 bases not matched to a gene. The CDR3 DNA is TGTGCCAGCGCCCGGGCTAGCGGGAGTCGGGAGCAGTACTTC. This translates into CASARASGSREQYF.

V gene TRBV29-1 combines with J gene TRBJ2-7; 11 bases match TRBD1. Losses at the gene ends were 4 bases for V and 9 bases for J; bases not matched to a gene: 2. CDR3 length: 11 residues. CDR1 SQVTM and CDR2 ANQGSEA come from the germline V gene. CDR3 region: CSVADRGLQYF. The CDR3, as DNA: TGCAGCGTTGCGGACAGGGGGCTGCAGTACTTC.

The genes are TRBV3-1 and TRBJ2-3; tentative D call: TRBD1 (6 bases). Between the trimmed V and J ends, which lost 4 bases and 0 bases, there was a span of 14 bases. Germline CDR1 and CDR2: LGHDT and YNNKEL (reference sequence). CDR3 length: 16 amino acids. In DNA form, the CDR3 reads TGTGCCAGCAGCCTTCCGACAGGACTTAGCACAGATACGCAGTATTTT. This codes for CASSLPTGLSTDTQYF.

Only a few counts were recorded for this clonotype. The chain carries TRBV6-5 and TRBJ2-1, with 8 positions matching TRBD1. In germline, CDR1 is MNHEY, CDR2 SVGAGI. The CDR3 is made up of 16 amino acids. Losses at the gene ends were 0 bases for V and 5 bases for J; bases not matched to a gene: 6. The CDR3 DNA is TGTGCCAGCAGTTACTCCTTCGTGACAGGGGACAATGAGCAGTTCTTC. Amino acid sequence: CASSYSFVTGDNEQFF.

This clonotype has at least ten counts. This chain links TRBV29-1 with TRBJ2-2, with 7 bases identical to TRBD1. Losses at the gene ends were 5 bases for V and 6 bases for J; bases not matched to a gene: 9. Germline V gives CDR1 SQVTM, CDR2 ANQGSEA. The length of the CDR3 is 14 residues. CDR3 sequence (DNA): TGCAGCGTTTTCCAGAACAGGGGCCCCGGGGAGCTGTTTTTT. This translates into CSVFQNRGPGELFF.

The V gene is TRBV9, the J gene TRBJ2-7; TRBD2 might be the D (6 bases). Trimming stripped 0 bases from V and 2 bases from J, with 12 bases between. Germline lookup yields CDR1 SGDLS and CDR2 YYNGEE. The CDR3 length is 15 residues. This chain's CDR3 is CASSVEGGPTYEQYF. In DNA, the CDR3 is TGTGCCAGCAGCGTAGAGGGAGGCCCCACCTACGAGCAGTACTTC.

This clonotype has a count of ten or more. The CDR3 region is CATTGVPYEQYF. As DNA, the CDR3 is TGTGCCACGACAGGGGTCCCCTACGAGCAGTACTTC. The chain is built from TRBV10-3 and TRBJ2-7; 8 bases agree with TRBD1. This CDR3 region has 12 residues. With 10 bases clipped from V and 2 bases from J, the junction kept 4 bases outside the gene matches. In germline, CDR1 is ENHRY, CDR2 SYGVKD.

The chain combines TRBV19 with TRBJ2-7; 10 bases line up with TRBD2. V gave up 3 bases and J gave up 2 bases; unmatched junction bases: 13. CDR3 length equals 18 residues. Per germline, CDR1 LNHDA and CDR2 SQIVND (reference sequence). In DNA form, the CDR3 reads TGTGCCAGTAGTATGGTCAGACTAGCGGGTCGGACTCCCTACGAGCAGTACTTC. It specifies CASSMVRLAGRTPYEQYF.

This clonotype was picked up a small number of times. This chain connects TRBV7-8 to TRBJ2-1; D gene unclear. Germline CDR1 reads SGHVS; CDR2 reads FQNEAQ. The V end was cut by 4 bases, the J end by 4 bases, with 14 bases between. The CDR3 runs 15 residues. The CDR3 protein is CASSSQVGYYNEQFF. Written as DNA, the CDR3 is TGTGCCAGCAGCTCCCAGGTGGGCTATTACAATGAGCAGTTCTTC.

This clonotype was counted many times. The rearrangement joins TRBV29-1 to TRBJ2-5; D might be TRBD2 (6 bases). Per germline, CDR1 SQVTM and CDR2 ANQGSEA. Trimming removed 2 bases from V and 2 bases from J, with 15 bases in between. The CDR3 runs to 15 residues. Here the CDR3 reads CSVEWASEPQETQYF. The CDR3 DNA reads as TGCAGCGTTGAATGGGCTAGCGAACCTCAAGAGACCCAGTACTTC.

At least ten counts were recorded for this clonotype. This sequence joins TRBV9 and TRBJ2-1; TRBD2 is a possible D gene (6 bases). Germline V lookup: CDR1 SGDLS, CDR2 YYNGEE. The CDR3 consists of 16 residues. The ends were cut back, 0 bases at V and 7 bases at J, with 17 bases in the middle. CDR3 coding DNA: TGTGCCAGCAGCGTAGCTGGTGGGGGTGGGGGGAATGAGCAGTTCTTC. This encodes CASSVAGGGGGNEQFF.

The chain employs TRBV7-2 and TRBJ2-7, with D perhaps matching TRBD1 (6 bases). The CDR3 covers 17 residues. V was trimmed by 2 bases and J by 2 bases, leaving 19 bases between them. Germline loops: CDR1 SGHTA, CDR2 FQGNSA. In nucleotides, the CDR3 is TGTGCCAGCAGCTTAATGCGGTCGGGGACAAAGCCCTACGAGCAGTACTTC. This codes for CASSLMRSGTKPYEQYF.

This sequence joins TRBV12-3 or TRBV12-4 and TRBJ2-2, with D perhaps matching TRBD1 or TRBD2 (7 bases each). This CDR3 comprises 16 residues. The V gene lost 7 bases and the J gene lost 4 bases, with 19 bases spanning the gap. The CDR3 is CASNHQGGARTGELFF. In DNA form, the CDR3 reads TGTGCCAGCAACCACCAGGGGGGGGCGCGCACCGGGGAGCTGTTTTTT.

This clonotype was counted many times. The CDR3 coding sequence is TGTGCCAGCAGGTCTGCGGAGACCCAGTACTTC. It translates to CASRSAETQYF. The rearrangement links TRBV2 to TRBJ2-5; D call uncertain. Between the trimmed V and J ends, which lost 6 bases and 5 bases, there was a span of 7 bases. Germline assignment: CDR1 SNHLY and CDR2 FYNNEI. CDR3 length: 11 residues.

This clonotype has just one count. At one boundary the junction diverges from the germline segment, which might be a read error. The V and J genes are TRBV6-2 or TRBV6-3 and TRBJ2-7, with TRBD2 matching over 12 bases. CDR1 is MNHEY, CDR2 SVGEGT, per germline. CDR3 length: 16 residues. The CDR3 DNA sequence: TGTGCCAGCAAACACTGGAGGACTAGCGGGAACTACGAGCATTACTTC. Protein product: CASKHWRTSGNYEHYF.

This clonotype was counted ten times or more. V gene TRBV11-2 combines with J gene TRBJ2-2; D is undetermined. Germline-derived CDR1 and CDR2 are SGHAT and FQNNGV. Trimming removed 5 bases from V and 2 bases from J, with 9 bases in between. The CDR3 runs to 14 residues. CDR3 coding DNA: TGTGCCAGCAGCCCCTGGGAAAACACCGGGGAGCTGTTTTTT. It yields the protein CASSPWENTGELFF. Looking up the rest from reference TRBV11-2 and TRBJ2-2 gives the full variable domain: EAGVAQSPRYKIIEKRQSVAFWCNPISGHATLYWYQQILGQGPKLLIQFQNNGVVDDSQLPKDRFSAERLKGVDSTLKIQPAKLEDSAVYLCASSPWENTGELFFGEGSRLTVL.

The table lists this clonotype with many counts. The chain couples TRBV24-1 to TRBJ2-1; 11 bases align to TRBD2. The CDR3 runs to 15 residues. CDR1 and CDR2 (germline): KGHDR, SFDVKD. Losses at the gene ends were 4 bases for V and 10 bases for J; bases not matched to a gene: 8. In DNA form, the CDR3 reads TGTGCCACCAGTGACATAGCGGGAGGGGGCCAAGAGCAGTTCTTC. Its translation is CATSDIAGGGQEQFF.

To note about this clonotype: A clone one base away is much larger, so this may be a read error. The J gene is TRBJ1-4, the V gene TRBV12-3 or TRBV12-4; D uncertain. The CDR3 loop spans 13 amino acids. The CDR3 sequence: CASSGDFTEKLYF. The CDR3 nucleotides read TGTGCCAGCAGTGGAGACTTTACCGAAAAACTGTATTTT.

This clonotype was seen more than once but under ten times. The chain employs TRBV15 and TRBJ2-5, with D perhaps given as TRBD1 or TRBD2 (6 bases each). The CDR3 loop spans 15 amino acids. V was clipped by 0 bases and J by 2 bases, with 10 bases between them. Looked up from germline, CDR1 is LNHNV and CDR2 is YYDKDF (reference sequence). The CDR3 is CATSRDRGLQETQYF. The CDR3 nucleotides are TGTGCCACCAGCAGAGACCGGGGGCTTCAAGAGACCCAGTACTTC.

The sample holds many counts of this clonotype. CDR3 DNA: TGCGCCAGCAGCCAAGGGAGGGGAGGGTCACCCCTCCACTTT. The encoded protein is CASSQGRGGSPLHF. The chain uses TRBV4-3 and TRBJ1-6; D is perhaps TRBD1 (5 bases). Germline assignment: CDR1 LGHNA and CDR2 YSLEER. Trimming took off 1 base at V and 10 bases at J, with 11 bases between the two ends. The CDR3 extends over 14 amino acids.

This clonotype has only a few counts. V usage is TRBV15 and J usage is TRBJ2-2, with 10 nucleotides matching TRBD1. CDR1 and CDR2 from the germline V gene are LNHNV and YYDKDF (reference sequence). V shed 5 bases, J shed 5 bases, and the junction held 5 bases outside the gene matches. The CDR3 has 15 amino acids. The DNA of the CDR3 is TGTGCCACCAGCCCGCGACAGGGGGCGACCGGGGAGCTGTTTTTT. Its protein is CATSPRQGATGELFF.

The rearrangement uses TRBV4-3 and TRBJ1-2; 7 nucleotides match TRBD1. The CDR3 has 15 amino acids. CDR1 and CDR2 from the germline V gene are LGHNA and YSLEER. V lost 3 bases, J lost 2 bases, and 6 bases stayed unmatched. This chain's CDR3 is CASSQGQRINYGYTF. CDR3 in DNA: TGCGCCAGCAGCCAGGGACAGCGTATCAACTATGGCTACACCTTC.

This clonotype was picked up a small number of times. The chain couples TRBV7-9 to TRBJ2-3, with D perhaps assigned TRBD1 or TRBD2 (6 bases each). V lost 5 bases to trimming and J lost 0 bases, with 9 bases between them. The CDR3 loop spans 14 amino acids. From germline, CDR1 is SEHNR and CDR2 FQNEAQ (reference sequence). CDR3 DNA sequence: TGTGCCAGCAGCCGGGGGCCTAGCACAGATACGCAGTATTTT. Translating gives CASSRGPSTDTQYF.